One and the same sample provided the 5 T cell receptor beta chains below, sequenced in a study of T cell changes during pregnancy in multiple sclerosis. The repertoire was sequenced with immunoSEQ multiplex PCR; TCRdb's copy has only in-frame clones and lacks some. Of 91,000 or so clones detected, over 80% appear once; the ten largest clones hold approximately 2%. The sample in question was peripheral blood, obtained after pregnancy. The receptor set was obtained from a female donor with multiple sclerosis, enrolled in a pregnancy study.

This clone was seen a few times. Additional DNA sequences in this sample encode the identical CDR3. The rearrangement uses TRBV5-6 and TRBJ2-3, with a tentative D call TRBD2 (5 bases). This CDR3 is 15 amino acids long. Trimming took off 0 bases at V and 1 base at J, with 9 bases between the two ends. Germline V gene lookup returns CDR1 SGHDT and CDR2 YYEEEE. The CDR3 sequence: CASSLVAGGTDTQYF. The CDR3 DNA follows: TGTGCCAGCAGCTTGGTAGCCGGGGGCACAGATACGCAGTATTTT.

The CDR3 loop reads CAWSPGTGAEAFF. The CDR3, as DNA: TGTGCCTGGAGTCCCGGGACAGGGGCTGAAGCTTTCTTT. The rearrangement links TRBV30 to TRBJ1-1; TRBD1 matches at 10 bases. The CDR3 is 13 amino acids. The trim removed 2 bases at V and 6 bases at J, leaving 3 bases unmatched. Germline CDR1 and CDR2: GTSNPN and SVGIG (reference sequence).

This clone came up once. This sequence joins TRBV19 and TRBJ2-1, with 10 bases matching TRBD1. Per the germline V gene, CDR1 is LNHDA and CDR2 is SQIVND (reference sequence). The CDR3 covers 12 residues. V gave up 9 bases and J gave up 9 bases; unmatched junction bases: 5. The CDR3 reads CASRQGAGEQFF. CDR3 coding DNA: TGTGCCAGCCGACAGGGGGCTGGTGAGCAGTTCTTC.

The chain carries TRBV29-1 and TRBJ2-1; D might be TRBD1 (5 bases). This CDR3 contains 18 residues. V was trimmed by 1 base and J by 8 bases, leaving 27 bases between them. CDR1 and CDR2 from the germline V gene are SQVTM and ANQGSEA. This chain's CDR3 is CSVEALVSGQGDIHEQFF. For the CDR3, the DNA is TGCAGCGTTGAAGCCCTCGTGAGTGGGCAGGGTGATATCCATGAGCAGTTCTTC.

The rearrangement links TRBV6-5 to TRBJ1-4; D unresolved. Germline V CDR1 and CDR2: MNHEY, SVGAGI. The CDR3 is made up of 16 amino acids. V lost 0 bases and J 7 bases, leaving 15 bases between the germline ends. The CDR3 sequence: CASSYSFGGSGEKLFF. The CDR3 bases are TGTGCCAGCAGTTACTCGTTCGGAGGGTCGGGTGAAAAACTGTTTTTT.